The present TCR beta chain was sequenced within a study of shared clonotypes between healthy human individuals. Study-wide points: Clonotype sharing among donors was expected to depend on sequencing depth. The generation probabilities recorded for non-shared clonotypes fell below those of clonotypes shared by all four donors.

Of note for this clone: Its antigen is still unknown.

The CDR3 sequence is 18 residues long. J gave up 0 bases and V 1 base, and 7 bases lay outside the gene matches. Germline V gene sequence: CDR1 SGDLS, CDR2 YYNGEE. CD4+ cell separation produced CD45RA+ naive and CD45RA-negative memory subsets. Authors' analysis steps: Because ImmunoSEQ provided only junction sequences with no quality scores, the filtering differed. TCRdb's table, derived via immunoSEQ multiplex PCR, lists solely in-frame clones and lacks some. The V and J calls and clone size were taken over from that table, and D and trimming were inferred from the DNA. The table has over 2 million clones, under 95% seen once; the top ten hold roughly 0.34%.

The V call is TRBV9, the J call TRBJ2-4; 10 bases agree with TRBD1. This TCR came from a young man in good health. Some clones in this sample may be carry-over from other donors' samples. The sample consisted of naive CD4+ T cells from PBMCs. Subset: CD45RA+ positively selected. In nucleotides, the CDR3 is TGTGCCAGCAGCGTACGCTTCGGGACAGGGGAAGCCAAAAACATTCAGTACTTC. Protein product: CASSVRFGTGEAKNIQYF.